The rows below give T cell receptor beta chains drawn from one sample of a study of blood T cell repertoires in COVID-19. Profiling relied on immunoSEQ multiplex PCR, and the TCRdb table lists in-frame clones only, not all of them. The profile shows about 190,000 clones, approximately 84% of them singletons. The sample taken for sequencing was PBMCs or T cells enriched from blood (not recorded which). Receptor source: a woman in her twenties or thirties who had recovered from COVID-19. The CDR3 runs from the conserved cysteine through the conserved F or W. The order of the fields is CDR3 DNA, CDR3 protein, clone size, V gene, D gene, J gene. The D gene is left open where the match is weak. Size tells how often a clone was seen (once, few, many) or the class of an expanded clone, and some rows leave it out.

TGTGCCAGCAGCCCGGGACAGAAGAGCGGTGGCTACACCTTC | CASSPGQKSGGYTF | - | TRBV28 | TRBD1 | TRBJ1-2
TGTGCCAGCTCACCTCAGTCTAACTATGGCTACACCTTC | CASSPQSNYGYTF | - | TRBV18 | - | TRBJ1-2
TGTGCCAGCAGTGAGACAGGGAGCACTGAAGCTTTCTTT | CASSETGSTEAFF | - | TRBV27 | TRBD1 | TRBJ1-1
TGTGCCAGCAGGATGGGACTAGCGGGACTCAATGAGCAGTTCTTC | CASRMGLAGLNEQFF | - | TRBV7-2 | TRBD2 | TRBJ2-1
TGTGCCAGCAGTGAAACCCCAGGGAACACTGAAGCTTTCTTT | CASSETPGNTEAFF | - | TRBV25-1 | - | TRBJ1-1
TGCGCCAGCAGCGGGATGGCCAGGGGGTTCGAGAACACTGAAGCTTTCTTT | CASSGMARGFENTEAFF | once | TRBV5-1 | TRBD1 | TRBJ1-1
TGTGCCAGCAAACCCGAACAGGGGAGCACTGAAGCTTTCTTT | CASKPEQGSTEAFF | - | TRBV2 | TRBD1 | TRBJ1-1
TGCGCCAGCAGTACTAACTCTGGGGCCAACGTCCTGACTTTC | CASSTNSGANVLTF | - | TRBV5-1 | - | TRBJ2-6
TGTGCCAGCAGGCCCGGGACAGCAAACACCGGGGAGCTGTTTTTT | CASRPGTANTGELFF | - | TRBV6-5 | TRBD1 | TRBJ2-2
TGTGCCAGCAGTCCTAAGACAGGGATGAACACTGAAGCTTTCTTT | CASSPKTGMNTEAFF | - | TRBV6-5 | TRBD1 | TRBJ1-1
TGTGCCAGCAGCCAAGAGTCTAGCGGGGATACGCAGTATTTT | CASSQESSGDTQYF | many | TRBV4-2 | TRBD2 | TRBJ2-3
TGTGCCAGCGCTATAGGACAGCGCGGCTACACCTTC | CASAIGQRGYTF | - | TRBV28 | - | TRBJ1-2
TGCAGCGTTCGGGGAGATACTGAAGCTTTCTTT | CSVRGDTEAFF | once | TRBV29-1 | - | TRBJ1-1
TGTGCCAGCTCCCGATCAGGGTCCACTGAAGCTTTCTTT | CASSRSGSTEAFF | - | TRBV18 | - | TRBJ1-1
TGTGCCAGCAGTTACCTGCTGGAGGGCTGGAATGGCTACACCTTC | CASSYLLEGWNGYTF | - | TRBV6-2/TRBV6-3 | - | TRBJ1-2
TGTGCCAGTAGTAAAAACTCCAGGGATTCCAATCAGCCCCAGCATTTT | CASSKNSRDSNQPQHF | - | TRBV19 | - | TRBJ1-5
TGTGCCAGCAGTTTCCGAACAGTTAGAAACTATGGCTACACCTTC | CASSFRTVRNYGYTF | - | TRBV6-5 | - | TRBJ1-2
TGTGCCAGCAGCTTAGCAGGGGGCGCAAACACCATATATTTT | CASSLAGGANTIYF | - | TRBV7-9 | TRBD1 | TRBJ1-3
TGCAGCGTTGATGGGACAGGGAGATACTACACCTTC | CSVDGTGRYYTF | - | TRBV29-1 | TRBD1 | TRBJ1-2
TGCGCCAGCAGCTATTCGACAGGGGTGATCACTGAAGCTTTCTTT | CASSYSTGVITEAFF | - | TRBV5-1 | TRBD1 | TRBJ1-1
TGTGCCAGCAGCCCAAAGGGAGGTACAGTATCCGTTAGCACAGATACGCAGTATTTT | CASSPKGGTVSVSTDTQYF | - | TRBV7-9 | - | TRBJ2-3
TGTGCCAGCAGCCAACGGACCCCTCGGGGGGAGACCCAGTACTTC | CASSQRTPRGETQYF | - | TRBV7-9 | - | TRBJ2-5
TGTGCCAGCAGTTTACCCCTCGACAGTAACTATGGCTACACCTTC | CASSLPLDSNYGYTF | - | TRBV28 | - | TRBJ1-2
TGTGCCTGGAGTTCCACTAGCGGACCCTACAATGAGCAGTTCTTC | CAWSSTSGPYNEQFF | - | TRBV30 | TRBD2 | TRBJ2-1
TGTGCCAGCAAGGAGGGACTAGCGGGGGGGCACAATGAGCAGTTCTTC | CASKEGLAGGHNEQFF | - | TRBV2 | TRBD2 | TRBJ2-1
TGTGCCAGCGAGCGGACAGGGGGCATCTCCTATAATTCACCCCTCCACTTT | CASERTGGISYNSPLHF | - | TRBV25-1 | TRBD1 | TRBJ1-6
TGTGCCAGCAGCTTGGGGCAGGGTTTGCGTGGCTACACCTTC | CASSLGQGLRGYTF | few | TRBV5-4 | - | TRBJ1-2
TGTGCCAGCAGCCTAAGGCTCCCCCGGGGACAGAGCTCCTACAATGAGCAGTTCTTC | CASSLRLPRGQSSYNEQFF | - | TRBV11-2 | TRBD1 | TRBJ2-1